The source of this T cell receptor (beta chain) is a study of PD-L1 blockade in urothelial cancer. The overall study: Anywhere from 0 to 3 prior chemotherapy regimens had been received by patients.

Trimming took 5 bases from V and 1 from J; bases not matched to a gene: 7. The germline CDR1 and CDR2 sequences are LNHDA and SQIVND (reference sequence). The CDR3 has 15 amino acids. Profiling relied on immunoSEQ multiplex PCR, and the TCRdb table lists in-frame clones only, not all of them. The top ten hold 1.5% to 2% of the sample, which has roughly 120,000 clones, approximately 90% seen once. Time point here: peripheral blood 6 weeks after treatment start. The clonotype was recovered from a man aged 55 to 70 with urothelial cancer. The chain uses TRBV19 and TRBJ2-7, with 8 bases matching TRBD1. The sequencing here drew on PBMCs, taken around atezolizumab (anti-PD-L1) treatment. In DNA form, the CDR3 reads TGTGCCAGTAGTCCCCTCCAGGGGGCGTCCTACGAGCAGTACTTC. It is translated as CASSPLQGASYEQYF.